This T cell receptor beta chain came from a study of blood T cell repertoires in COVID-19. Across the whole study: Collection of acute and convalescent COVID-19 samples took place in the United States, Italy and Spain. The cDNA or gDNA used as material had been derived from T cells, B-cell-depleted T cells, or PBMCs.

Under the authors' procedure: Reference gene primer amplification yielded estimated nucleated cell counts. Data came from immunoSEQ multiplex PCR; TCRdb stores just in-frame clones and leaves some out. Clone size and the V and J calls come from that table; the DNA yielded D and trimming. The table shows approximately 240,000 clones, with nearly 90% occurring only once. The CDR3 covers 14 residues. Trimming cost V 3 bases and J 5 bases, with 13 bases left between them. Per the germline V gene, CDR1 is SGHAT and CDR2 is FQNNGV. V and J are TRBV11-2 and TRBJ2-5; D is perhaps TRBD1 (7 bases). The sequencing input was peripheral blood. This TCR was sampled from a woman under 30 who had recovered from COVID-19. The CDR3 region is CASSFPTGRETQYF. CDR3 in DNA: TGTGCCAGCAGCTTCCCGACAGGGAGGGAGACCCAGTACTTC.